This entry is about one T cell receptor beta chain. It lacks a known antigen. Base qualities are missing; no much larger clone stands one base away. This sample stems from a study of OX40 agonist ivuxolimab in advanced cancers. The study in broad terms: Ivuxolimab was a fully human IgG2 agonistic monoclonal antibody targeting the costimulatory receptor OX40 (CD134). Intravenous ivuxolimab was administered to patients every 2 weeks at six dose levels: 0.01, 0.1, 0.3, 1.5, 3 and 10 mg/kg. Of the approximately 50 dose-escalation patients, hepatocellular carcinoma was present in about 20, melanoma in roughly 15, renal cell carcinoma in 9 and head and neck cancer in 9. The dose-escalation cohort was 82.7% male with a mean age of around 64 years, ranging from roughly 23 to 80. Patients were allowed to have had prior anti-PD-1, anti-PD-L1 or anti-CTLA-4 therapy, and approximately 41% of the dose-escalation patients had previously received checkpoint inhibitors. Partial responses were achieved by three dose-escalation patients, of whom one had hepatocellular carcinoma and two had cutaneous melanoma. Peripheral TCRbeta sequencing was intended to test whether TCR sequence diversity was altered and clonal T-cell expansion was caused by ivuxolimab. The monotherapy dose-escalation portion (N ≈ 52 patients) of the phase I ivuxolimab trial is reported in the paper. Study-wide findings and limitations: Antigen specificity was not determined for the clonally expanded peripheral T cells. Low levels of normalized T-cell clonal expansion were also shown by some nonresponding patients. After ivuxolimab, more expanded clones were found on average in CD8+ T cells than in CD4+ T cells. Clonal expansion of both CD4+ and CD8+ blood T cells was observed from baseline to week 6 at doses 0.1 to 3.0 mg/kg. In partial responders in the 0.1-3.0 mg/kg groups, normalized peripheral clonal expansion was found to be among the lowest, especially among CD8+ T cells.

The trial excluded patients who had a history of autoimmune disease or were on systemic immunosuppression. Peripheral blood for TCR sequencing was drawn from every dose cohort at baseline, at cycle 4 day 1 and at cycle 7 day 1. The samples were drawn from a first-in-human, open-label, multicenter phase I dose-escalation trial of ivuxolimab. Adults with locally advanced or metastatic melanoma, renal cell carcinoma, hepatocellular carcinoma or head and neck squamous cell carcinoma were enrolled in the trial. Before TCR sequencing, CD4+ and CD8+ T cells were separately sorted from peripheral blood. CDR1 SGHAT and CDR2 FQDESV are derived from the germline V gene (reference sequence). Inclusive of the bounding cysteine and phenylalanine, the CDR3 is 14 residues long. The only DNA kept is the CDR3, 42 bases in frame from the first base. V and J lose 1 base and 2 bases, and a span of 6 bases separates them.

Genomic DNA was extracted from sorted cells for sequencing of the TCRbeta CDR3 region. TCRbeta CDR3 regions were sequenced using the immunoSEQ Assay. Not all clones reach the TCRdb copy of this immuneACCESS table, which keeps in-frame sequences only. Checked studies attribute under half of the gap to unresolved V genes and leave the rest unexplained. Counted in this sample were 70,000 to 90,000 clones; more than 65% of them appeared once. Of the sample, approximately 5% is held by the ten largest clones. The sequence derives from an adult with an advanced solid tumor such as melanoma, head and neck, liver or kidney cancer. The sequencing here drew on CD4+ or CD8+ T cells sorted from blood, taken in a trial of the OX40 agonist ivuxolimab. The sequence joins TRBV11-1 to TRBJ2-1, and the D gene may be TRBD2, 5 bases matching. At the DNA level, the sequence is TGTGCCAGCAGCTTAGTCGGGGCCTACAATGAGCAGTTCTTC. The translation is CASSLVGAYNEQFF.